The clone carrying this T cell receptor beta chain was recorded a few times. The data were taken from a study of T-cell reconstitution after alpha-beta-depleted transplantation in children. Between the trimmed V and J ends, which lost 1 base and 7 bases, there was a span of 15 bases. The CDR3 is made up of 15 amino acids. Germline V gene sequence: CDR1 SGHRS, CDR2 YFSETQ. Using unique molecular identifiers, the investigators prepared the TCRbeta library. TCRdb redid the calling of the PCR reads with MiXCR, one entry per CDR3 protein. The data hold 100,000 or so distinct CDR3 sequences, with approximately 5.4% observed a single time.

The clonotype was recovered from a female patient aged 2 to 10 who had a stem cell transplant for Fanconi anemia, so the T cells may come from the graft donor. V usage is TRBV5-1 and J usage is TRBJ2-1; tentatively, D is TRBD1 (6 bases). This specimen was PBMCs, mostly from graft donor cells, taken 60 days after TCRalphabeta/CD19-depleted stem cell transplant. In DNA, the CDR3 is TGCGCCAGCAGCTTGACAGGGATGGCCGGGAATGAGCAGTTCTTC. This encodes CASSLTGMAGNEQFF.